This T cell receptor (beta chain) was captured in a study of blood T cells in healthy people across ages. Turning to the study itself: About one barcoded TCR beta cDNA was captured per two T cells.

Combining a sample-barcoded 5' primer with a J-beta primer mix, a second PCR ran for 7 to 11 cycles. Each CDR3 protein gets one entry after TCRdb re-called the 5' RACE reads with MiXCR. Of about 1 million distinct CDR3 sequences in the sample, less than 50% were seen once. V lost 6 bases and J lost 2; bases outside the gene matches: 7. Germline lookup yields CDR1 KGHSH and CDR2 LQKENI. The CDR3 is 15 residues long. On this clonotype: Its antigen is currently unknown.

Study findings and constraints: More naive CD4+ cells and higher diversity were found in long-lived than in aged donors. PBMCs that were unsorted prevented a conclusive naive versus antigen-experienced comparison. Per million T cells, TCR beta diversity dropped roughly linearly as age increased.

The chain links TRBV18 to TRBJ1-5; 7 bases map to TRBD1. The TCR comes from a woman aged 55-69 years in good health. The sample was blood. The chain's CDR3 is CASSRDSAGNQPQHF. DNA for the CDR3: TGTGCCAGCTCGCGGGACAGCGCAGGCAATCAGCCCCAGCATTTT.